A selection of T cell receptor beta chains follows, all from one sample in a study of T cells in Graves' hyperthyroidism and ophthalmopathy. TCRdb reprocessed the multiplex PCR reads via MiXCR and lists one record per CDR3 protein. The table shows 600,000 or so distinct CDR3 sequences, with about 16% occurring only once. Source material: blood. Receptors were obtained from a woman aged 25 to 39 with Graves' hyperthyroidism. Each CDR3 is given with its conserved first and last residue. D genes are given only for firm matches. Part of the rows lack a size; the others show once, few, many or a class for expanded clones.

TRBD2 | many | TRBJ2-7 | TRBV10-3 | TGTGCCATCAGTGGGGGGACTAGCGGGACCCTGGGAGAGCAGTACTTC | CAISGGTSGTLGEQYF
NA | few | TRBJ2-1 | TRBV27 | TGTGCCAGCAGTGTACTCAACTTCAATGAGCAGTTCTTC | CASSVLNFNEQFF
TRBD1 | many | TRBJ2-7 | TRBV30 | TGTGCCTCCTCGGGACAGGGGTACAACGAGCAGTACTTC | CASSGQGYNEQYF
NA | NA | TRBJ1-1 | TRBV5-4 | TGTGCCAGCAGCATGCCGCGGGGCGAGAATGAAGCTTTCTTT | CASSMPRGENEAFF
NA | many | TRBJ1-1 | TRBV20-1 | TGCAGTGCTGAGGAGGGACTCACTGAAGCTTTCTTT | CSAEEGLTEAFF
NA | many | TRBJ2-1 | TRBV12-3/TRBV12-4 | TGTGCCAGCAGTCACGACGGGAGTGAGCAGTTCTTC | CASSHDGSEQFF
TRBD1 | few | TRBJ2-3 | TRBV20-1 | TGCAGTGCTAGTGCCCCCCAGGACAGGGGGCGCACAGATACGCAGTATTTT | CSASAPQDRGRTDTQYF
TRBD2 | NA | TRBJ2-5 | TRBV7-2 | TGTGCCAGTAGACTAGCGGGAGACGAGACCCAGTACTTC | CASRLAGDETQYF
TRBD2 | many | TRBJ2-5 | TRBV7-2 | TGTGCCAGCAGCCCCACTAGCGGGAGTCATGAGACCCAGTACTTC | CASSPTSGSHETQYF
NA | NA | TRBJ2-3 | TRBV20-1 | TGCAGTGCTAGAGGGGGGGGGGCTAGCACAGATACGCAGTATTTT | CSARGGGASTDTQYF
TRBD1 | many | TRBJ1-2 | TRBV28 | TGTGCCAGCAGGGGCAGGGGGCACGGCTACACCTTC | CASRGRGHGYTF
TRBD2 | NA | TRBJ2-3 | TRBV9 | TGTGCCAGCAGCCCCCCGTTAGCGGGAGCGGTGGATACGCAGTATTTT | CASSPPLAGAVDTQYF
NA | many | TRBJ1-2 | TRBV2 | TGTGCCAGCAGCAGGGTGTCTGGCTACACCTTC | CASSRVSGYTF
NA | NA | TRBJ2-1 | TRBV11-2 | TGTGCCAGCAGTTCGGGGCTTGAGCAGTTCTTC | CASSSGLEQFF
TRBD2 | few | TRBJ2-7 | TRBV5-4 | TGTGCCAGCAGCTTGGGCGTGCGGGAGGGTGACGAGCAGTACTTC | CASSLGVREGDEQYF
NA | few | TRBJ2-5 | TRBV15 | TGTGCCACCAGCAGGGGGGCAGAGATCCAGTACTTC | CATSRGAEIQYF